The 20 T cell receptor beta chains below all came from one sample that was sequenced in a study of blood T cell repertoires in COVID-19. Here immunoSEQ multiplex PCR was the method, and the copy in TCRdb shows in-frame clones only, minus some. The profile shows about 74,000 clones, about 88% of them singletons. The sample consisted of peripheral blood. The source of these receptors is a human donor in a cohort sampled during active COVID-19.

This rearrangement joins TRBV11-2 to TRBJ2-7, with D possibly TRBD1 on 6 matching bases. CDR3 length equals 14 residues. Germline CDR1 is SGHAT and CDR2 is FQNNGV. Trimming left V 2 bases short and J 4 bases short, with 12 bases between. The CDR3 nucleotides read TGTGCCAGCAGCTTATTTCAGGGGAATTACGAGCAGTACTTC. It codes for CASSLFQGNYEQYF.

The V call is TRBV30, the J call TRBJ1-2, with 7 positions matching TRBD1. J gave up 6 bases and V 7 bases, and 8 bases lay outside the gene matches. The CDR3 has 12 amino acids. Germline V gene data show CDR1 as GTSNPN and CDR2 as SVGIG (reference sequence). CDR3 DNA sequence: TGTGCCTATGACAGGGCCTTACATGGCTACACCTTC. This translates into CAYDRALHGYTF.

CDR3 in amino acids: CSATTGTLTYF. For the CDR3, the DNA is TGCAGTGCTACCACCGGGACTCTCACGTACTTC. The V call is TRBV20-1, the J call TRBJ2-7; D perhaps matches TRBD2 (6 bases). The CDR3 runs 11 residues. V was shortened by 4 bases and J by 12 bases, with 16 bases between the two germline ends. The V gene's germline CDR1 is DFQATT and CDR2 SNEGSKA (reference sequence).

This clone was detected only a few times. This chain connects TRBV7-9 to TRBJ1-3; the D is unclear. The germline V gene encodes CDR1 SEHNR and CDR2 FQNEAQ (reference sequence). This CDR3 spans 16 amino acids. The ends were cut back, 4 bases at V and 0 bases at J, with 13 bases in the middle. The CDR3 region has the DNA TGTGCCAGCAGCTCCCTTGTTGAGGGCTCTGGAAACACCATATATTTT. Translated, it gives CASSSLVEGSGNTIYF.

The rearrangement uses TRBV29-1 and TRBJ1-1; perhaps TRBD1 as D (6 bases). This CDR3 comprises 13 residues. V was trimmed by 6 bases and J by 4 bases, leaving 15 bases between them. The germline gives CDR1 SQVTM, CDR2 ANQGSEA. CDR3: CSVRQATGTEAFF. CDR3 coding DNA: TGCAGCGTACGACAGGCCACGGGCACTGAAGCTTTCTTT.

The rearrangement uses TRBV14 and TRBJ2-5; no firm D call. The germline V gene has CDR1 SGHDN and CDR2 FVKESK. Trimming left V 0 bases short and J 1 base short, with 15 bases between. The CDR3 has 17 amino acids. Here the CDR3 DNA reads TGTGCCAGCAGCCAAGATACCCGTTTATGGCTCCAAGAGACCCAGTACTTC. This encodes CASSQDTRLWLQETQYF.

This rearrangement joins TRBV6-2 or TRBV6-3 to TRBJ2-1; 7 nucleotides align to TRBD2. The CDR3 has 14 amino acids. The germline CDR1 and CDR2 sequences are MNHEY and SVGEGT. Trimming cost V 4 bases and J 3 bases; bases outside gene matches: 3. The CDR3 nucleotides are TGTGCCAGCAGTTTAGGGACTATCTACAATGAGCAGTTCTTC. Its protein is CASSLGTIYNEQFF.

This sequence joins TRBV15 and TRBJ2-5; the match to TRBD2 covers 9 bases. The germline V gene encodes CDR1 LNHNV and CDR2 YYDKDF (reference sequence). V shed 0 bases, J shed 5 bases, and the junction held 10 bases outside the gene matches. The CDR3 loop spans 17 amino acids. CDR3 amino acids: CATSRDLGGSGSETQYF. CDR3 coding DNA: TGTGCCACCAGCAGAGATCTCGGTGGTAGCGGGAGTGAGACCCAGTACTTC.

This chain connects TRBV19 to TRBJ2-1; D is undetermined. V lost 3 bases to trimming and J lost 9 bases, with 12 bases between them. The CDR3 spans 13 residues. In germline, CDR1 is LNHDA, CDR2 SQIVND (reference sequence). The CDR3 nucleotides read TGTGCCAGTAGTATGTACGGATCGGGTGAGCAGTTCTTC. Its protein is CASSMYGSGEQFF.

The gene calls are TRBV28 and TRBJ1-5; unclear D gene. CDR3 length: 15 amino acids. Per germline, CDR1 MDHEN and CDR2 SYDVKM. V lost 6 bases and J lost 0, with 12 bases in between. The CDR3 here is CASSNAHYSNQPQHF. The CDR3 nucleotides read TGTGCCAGCAGCAATGCCCACTATAGCAATCAGCCCCAGCATTTT.

There are a few counts of this clone. The J gene is TRBJ1-3, the V gene TRBV9, with D unresolved. Germline-derived CDR1 and CDR2 are SGDLS and YYNGEE. V lost 0 bases and J 0 bases, leaving 7 bases between the germline ends. This CDR3 contains 15 residues. CDR3 bases: TGTGCCAGCAGCGTAGAACATCGCTCTGGAAACACCATATATTTT. This gives the protein CASSVEHRSGNTIYF.

The J gene is TRBJ2-1, the V gene TRBV6-2 or TRBV6-3; 8 nucleotides align to TRBD1. The V gene's germline CDR1 is MNHEY and CDR2 SVGEGT. This CDR3 has 16 amino acids. Trimming at V came to 2 bases and at J to 7 bases, leaving 10 bases not matched to a gene. The CDR3 spells CASSYGAGGLINEQFF. In DNA form, the CDR3 reads TGTGCCAGCAGTTACGGGGCAGGGGGCTTGATAAATGAGCAGTTCTTC.

The chain is built from TRBV3-1 (or the pseudogene TRBV3-2) and TRBJ2-7; 8 bases map to TRBD2. CDR1 LGHDT and CDR2 YNNKEL come from the germline V gene (reference sequence). The V and J ends lost 4 bases and 2 bases, in that order; junction bases with no gene match: 4. The CDR3 loop spans 14 amino acids. The CDR3 protein is CASSLPGLAYEQYF. For the CDR3, the DNA is TGTGCCAGCAGCCTGCCGGGACTAGCCTACGAGCAGTACTTC.

This clone was seen once. V is TRBV7-2 and J is TRBJ1-5; D gene uncertain. V was trimmed by 2 bases and J by 5 bases, leaving 10 bases between them. The CDR3 loop spans 14 amino acids. Per the germline V gene, CDR1 is SGHTA and CDR2 is FQGNSA. As DNA, the CDR3 is TGTGCCAGCAGCTTAAATCTGGGAGATCAGCCCCAGCATTTT. As protein: CASSLNLGDQPQHF.

The V and J genes are TRBV6-6 and TRBJ2-3, with a possible D match to TRBD1 (5 bases). The V end lost 6 bases, the J end lost 0 bases, and 10 bases lay between the germline ends. The length of the CDR3 is 14 residues. CDR1 and CDR2 from the germline V gene are MNHNY and SVGAGI (reference sequence). As DNA, the CDR3 is TGTGCCAGCAGAGGGGCAGAAAGCACAGATACGCAGTATTTT. It translates to CASRGAESTDTQYF.

This clone appeared a single time. The chain links TRBV5-1 to TRBJ2-1; D might be TRBD2 (5 bases). This CDR3 is built from 14 residues. V was shortened by 6 bases and J by 0 bases, with 10 bases between the two germline ends. CDR1 is SGHRS and CDR2 is YFSETQ in the germline V gene. In DNA form, the CDR3 reads TGCGCCAGCATGGAGAGCGGCTCCTACAATGAGCAGTTCTTC. Amino acids: CASMESGSYNEQFF.

The rearrangement uses TRBV18 and TRBJ2-7; 8 positions match TRBD1. V shed 3 bases, J shed 4 bases, and the junction held 8 bases outside the gene matches. From germline, CDR1 is KGHSH and CDR2 LQKENI. The CDR3 is 15 residues long. CDR3 DNA: TGTGCCAGCTCACCCTTGACAGGGGACCTATACGAGCAGTACTTC. It specifies CASSPLTGDLYEQYF.

In DNA, the CDR3 is TGCAGCGTTGCTTCAGGGGATTATGGCTACACCTTC. The encoded protein is CSVASGDYGYTF. V gene TRBV29-1 combines with J gene TRBJ1-2; possibly TRBD1 for D (6 bases). Trimming shortened V by 4 bases and J by 5 bases, and 11 bases separated the two germline ends. This CDR3 has 12 residues. Germline values: CDR1 SQVTM, CDR2 ANQGSEA.

This sequence joins TRBV20-1 and TRBJ2-2; 7 positions match TRBD2. CDR3 length equals 14 residues. Germline lookup yields CDR1 DFQATT and CDR2 SNEGSKA (reference sequence). The V and J ends lost 3 bases and 7 bases, in that order; junction bases with no gene match: 8. The CDR3 here is CSASRGRDFGELFF. DNA for the CDR3: TGCAGTGCTAGTCGGGGGAGGGACTTCGGGGAGCTGTTTTTT.

About this clone itself: One end of the junction varies from germline; a read error may be responsible. The chain recombines TRBV15 with TRBJ2-7; TRBD2 is a possible D gene (6 bases). The CDR3 covers 15 residues. CDR1 is LNHNV and CDR2 is YYDKDF in the germline V gene (reference sequence). CDR3 in amino acids: CATSRDLEGGADRDF. CDR3 nucleotides: TGTGCCACCAGCAGAGATTTGGAAGGAGGGGCGGACCGGGACTTC.